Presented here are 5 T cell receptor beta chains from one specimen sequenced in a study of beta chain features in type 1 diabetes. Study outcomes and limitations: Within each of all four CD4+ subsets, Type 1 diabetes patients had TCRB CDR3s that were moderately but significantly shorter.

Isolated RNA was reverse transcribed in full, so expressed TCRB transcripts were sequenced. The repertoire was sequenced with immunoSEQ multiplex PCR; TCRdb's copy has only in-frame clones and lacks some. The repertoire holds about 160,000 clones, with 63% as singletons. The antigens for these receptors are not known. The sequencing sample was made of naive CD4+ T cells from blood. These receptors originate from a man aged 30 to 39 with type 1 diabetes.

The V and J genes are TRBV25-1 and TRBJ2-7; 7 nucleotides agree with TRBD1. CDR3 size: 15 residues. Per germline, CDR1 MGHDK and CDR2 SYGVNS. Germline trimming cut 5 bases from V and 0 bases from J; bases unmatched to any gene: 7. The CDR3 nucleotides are TGTGCCAGCAGTACTCCGGGACAGCGCTCCTACGAGCAGTACTTC. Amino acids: CASSTPGQRSYEQYF.

The CDR3 loop reads CAWSVDLTDRGYNEQFF. The DNA of the CDR3 is TGTGCCTGGAGCGTCGACCTGACGGACAGAGGCTACAATGAGCAGTTCTTC. V and J are TRBV30 and TRBJ2-1, with a weak D call TRBD1 (6 bases). Trimming shortened V by 3 bases and J by 3 bases, and 21 bases separated the two germline ends. The CDR3 extends over 17 amino acids. Germline V gives CDR1 GTSNPN, CDR2 SVGIG (reference sequence).

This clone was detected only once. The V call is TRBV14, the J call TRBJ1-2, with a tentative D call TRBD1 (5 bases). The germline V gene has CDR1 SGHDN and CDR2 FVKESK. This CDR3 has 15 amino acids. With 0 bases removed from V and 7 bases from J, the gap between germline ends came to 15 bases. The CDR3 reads CASSQDYGTAIGYTF. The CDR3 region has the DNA TGTGCCAGCAGCCAAGATTACGGGACGGCGATTGGCTACACCTTC.

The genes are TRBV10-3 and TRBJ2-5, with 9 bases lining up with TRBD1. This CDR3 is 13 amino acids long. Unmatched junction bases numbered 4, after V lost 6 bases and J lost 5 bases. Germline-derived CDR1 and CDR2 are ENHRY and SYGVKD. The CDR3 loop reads CAISTTGGETQYF. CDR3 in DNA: TGTGCCATCAGCACGACAGGGGGTGAGACCCAGTACTTC.

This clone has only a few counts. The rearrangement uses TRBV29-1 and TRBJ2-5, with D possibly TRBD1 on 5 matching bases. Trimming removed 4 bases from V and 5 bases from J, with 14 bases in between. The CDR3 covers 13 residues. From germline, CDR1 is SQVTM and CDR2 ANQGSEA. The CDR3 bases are TGCAGCGTTGGCAGCAAGGGGCGTGAGACCCAGTACTTC. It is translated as CSVGSKGRETQYF.